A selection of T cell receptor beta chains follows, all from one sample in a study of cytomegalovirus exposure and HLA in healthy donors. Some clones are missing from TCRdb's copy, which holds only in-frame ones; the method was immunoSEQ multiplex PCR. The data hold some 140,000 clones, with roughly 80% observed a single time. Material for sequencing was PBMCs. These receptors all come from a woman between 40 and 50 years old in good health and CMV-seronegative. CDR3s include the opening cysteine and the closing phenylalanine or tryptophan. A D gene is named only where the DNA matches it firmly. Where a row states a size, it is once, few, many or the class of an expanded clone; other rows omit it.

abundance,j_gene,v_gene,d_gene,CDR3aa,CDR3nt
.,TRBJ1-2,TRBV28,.,CASSYQDYGYTF,TGTGCCAGCAGTTATCAGGACTATGGCTACACCTTC
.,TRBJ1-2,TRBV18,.,CASSPPQAALYTF,TGTGCCAGCTCACCGCCCCAAGCGGCCCTCTACACCTTC
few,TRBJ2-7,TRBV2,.,CASRLEGEQYF,TGTGCCAGCAGACTAGAGGGCGAGCAGTACTTC
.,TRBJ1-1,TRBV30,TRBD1,CAGMTGPMNTEAFF,TGTGCCGGTATGACAGGGCCTATGAACACTGAAGCTTTCTTT
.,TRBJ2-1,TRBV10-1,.,CASSESGTYNEQFF,TGCGCCAGCAGTGAGTCCGGGACTTACAATGAGCAGTTCTTC
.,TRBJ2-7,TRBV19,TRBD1,CATKGQGAAGQYF,TGTGCCACTAAGGGACAGGGGGCCGCGGGGCAGTACTTC
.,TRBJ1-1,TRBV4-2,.,CASSQELGGNTEAFF,TGTGCCAGCAGCCAAGAACTGGGAGGGAACACTGAAGCTTTCTTT
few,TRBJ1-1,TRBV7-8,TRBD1,CASSSLEGQENTEAFF,TGTGCCAGCAGCTCCTTGGAGGGACAGGAGAACACTGAAGCTTTCTTT
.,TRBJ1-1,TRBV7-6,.,CASSLAPGNTEAFF,TGTGCCAGCAGCTTAGCCCCCGGGAACACTGAAGCTTTCTTT
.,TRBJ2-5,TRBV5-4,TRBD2,CASTNCWASGGRETQYF,TGTGCCAGCACCAATTGTTGGGCTAGCGGGGGACGGGAGACCCAGTACTTC
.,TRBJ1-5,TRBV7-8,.,CASSLVGPASNQPQHF,TGTGCCAGCAGCTTAGTGGGGCCTGCTAGCAATCAGCCCCAGCATTTT
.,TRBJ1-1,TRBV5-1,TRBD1,CASRLRQGEGKAFF,TGCGCCAGCAGGTTAAGACAGGGAGAAGGCAAAGCTTTCTTT
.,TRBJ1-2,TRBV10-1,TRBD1,CASGWRTGRVYGYTF,TGCGCCAGCGGGTGGAGGACAGGGAGGGTCTATGGCTACACCTTC
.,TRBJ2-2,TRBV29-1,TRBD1,CSAGGDRGVAGELFF,TGCAGCGCGGGGGGGGACAGGGGAGTCGCCGGGGAGCTGTTTTTT
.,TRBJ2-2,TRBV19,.,CASSNRVTGELFF,TGTGCCAGTAGTAACAGGGTCACCGGGGAGCTGTTTTTT
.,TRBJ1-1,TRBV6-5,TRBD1,CASSYSAGGTEAFF,TGTGCCAGCAGTTACTCTGCAGGGGGCACTGAAGCTTTCTTT
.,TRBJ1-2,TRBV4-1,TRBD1,CASSQDRGNYGYTF,TGCGCCAGCAGCCAAGACAGGGGGAACTATGGCTACACCTTC
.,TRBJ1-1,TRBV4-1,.,CASSQDFNTEAFF,TGCGCCAGCAGCCAAGACTTCAACACTGAAGCTTTCTTT
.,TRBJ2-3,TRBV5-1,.,CASSFQRTSTDTQYF,TGCGCCAGCAGCTTTCAGCGGACTAGCACAGATACGCAGTATTTT
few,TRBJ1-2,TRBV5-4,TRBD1,CASSVDRVKNYGYTF,TGTGCCAGCAGCGTGGACAGGGTTAAGAACTATGGCTACACCTTC
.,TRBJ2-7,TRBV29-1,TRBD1,CSVAQGTYEQYF,TGCAGCGTAGCACAGGGGACCTACGAGCAGTACTTC
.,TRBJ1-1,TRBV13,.,CASSFRPVTGMNTEAFF,TGTGCCAGCAGCTTTAGGCCCGTCACAGGGATGAACACTGAAGCTTTCTTT
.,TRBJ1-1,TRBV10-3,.,CAISVIGDTEAFF,TGTGCCATCAGTGTCATAGGGGATACTGAAGCTTTCTTT
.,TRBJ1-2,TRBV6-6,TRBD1,CASSRDSLYGYTF,TGTGCCAGCAGCAGGGACAGCCTCTATGGCTACACCTTC
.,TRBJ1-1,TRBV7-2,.,CASSLASRDTEAFF,TGTGCCAGCAGCTTAGCTTCACGGGACACTGAAGCTTTCTTT
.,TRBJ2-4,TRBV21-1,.,CASSKGHPGGNPKNIQYF,TGTGCCAGCAGCAAAGGCCACCCGGGAGGGAATCCCAAAAACATTCAGTACTTC
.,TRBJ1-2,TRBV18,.,CASSPPGGGTYGYTF,TGTGCCAGCTCACCACCGGGGGGAGGAACTTATGGCTACACCTTC
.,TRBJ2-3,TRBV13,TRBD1,CASSSDNRGDTQYF,TGTGCCAGCAGCTCCGATAACAGGGGGGATACGCAGTATTTT
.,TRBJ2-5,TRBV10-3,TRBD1,CAISDKGQGPRETQYF,TGTGCCATCAGTGATAAGGGACAGGGCCCCAGGGAGACCCAGTACTTC
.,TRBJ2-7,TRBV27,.,CASSLSSTVSYEQYF,TGTGCCAGCAGTTTATCCTCGACAGTCTCCTACGAGCAGTACTTC
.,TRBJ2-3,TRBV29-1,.,CSESTGSSTDTQYF,TGCAGCGAATCCACAGGGTCTAGCACAGATACGCAGTATTTT
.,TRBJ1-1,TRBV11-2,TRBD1,CASRPRQGAMNTEAFF,TGTGCCAGCAGACCTAGACAGGGGGCAATGAACACTGAAGCTTTCTTT
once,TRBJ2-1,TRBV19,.,CATKDSPSYNEQFF,TGTGCCACTAAAGATAGTCCTTCCTACAATGAGCAGTTCTTC
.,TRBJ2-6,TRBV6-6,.,CASITGPGSGANVLTF,TGTGCCAGCATTACAGGGCCCGGCTCTGGGGCCAACGTCCTGACTTTC
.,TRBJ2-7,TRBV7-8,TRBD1,CASSRGRPGQGMDEQYF,TGTGCCAGCAGCCGGGGCCGGCCGGGACAGGGGATGGACGAGCAGTACTTC
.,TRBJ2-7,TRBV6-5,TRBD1,CASSGRDSTYEQYF,TGTGCCAGCAGTGGCCGGGACAGCACCTACGAGCAGTACTTC
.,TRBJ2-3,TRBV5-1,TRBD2,CASSQGGNPDTQYF,TGCGCCAGCAGCCAGGGAGGGAACCCAGATACGCAGTATTTT
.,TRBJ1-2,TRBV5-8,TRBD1,CASSIQGAGYGYTF,TGTGCCAGCAGCATACAGGGGGCGGGCTATGGCTACACCTTC
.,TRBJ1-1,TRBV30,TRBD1,CAWSVGQLNTEAFF,TGTGCCTGGAGTGTGGGACAGCTGAACACTGAAGCTTTCTTT
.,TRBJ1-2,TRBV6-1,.,CASSEWTDYGYTF,TGTGCCAGCAGTGAATGGACAGATTATGGCTACACCTTC
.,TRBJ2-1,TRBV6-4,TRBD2,CASSDGTSGNEQFF,TGTGCCAGCAGTGACGGGACTAGCGGCAATGAGCAGTTCTTC
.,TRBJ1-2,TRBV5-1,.,CASSREGNYGYTF,TGCGCCAGCAGTCGGGAAGGGAACTATGGCTACACCTTC
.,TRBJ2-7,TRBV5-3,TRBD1,CARSLPGQGSYEQYF,TGTGCCAGAAGCTTGCCGGGACAGGGATCCTACGAGCAGTACTTC
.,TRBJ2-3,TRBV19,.,CASSISGGIGTDTQYF,TGTGCCAGTAGTATATCAGGAGGGATCGGCACAGATACGCAGTATTTT
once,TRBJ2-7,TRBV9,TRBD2,CASSVIGEGSEQYF,TGTGCCAGCAGCGTAATAGGGGAGGGGAGCGAGCAGTACTTC
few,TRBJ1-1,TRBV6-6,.,CASSYSGGGTEAFF,TGTGCCAGCAGTTACTCGGGGGGTGGCACTGAAGCTTTCTTT
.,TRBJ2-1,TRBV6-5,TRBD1,CASRRQGKGNEQFF,TGTGCCAGCAGGCGACAGGGGAAAGGGAATGAGCAGTTCTTC
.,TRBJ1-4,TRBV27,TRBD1,CASSKGQARTGRREKLFF,TGTGCCAGCAGCAAGGGACAGGCCAGGACGGGTCGACGCGAAAAACTGTTTTTT
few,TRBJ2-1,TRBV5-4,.,CAVPSVGGEQFF,TGTGCCGTTCCTAGCGTCGGGGGTGAGCAGTTCTTC
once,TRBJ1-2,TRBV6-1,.,CATNWGGEDYGYTF,TGTGCCACAAATTGGGGGGGTGAGGACTATGGCTACACCTTC